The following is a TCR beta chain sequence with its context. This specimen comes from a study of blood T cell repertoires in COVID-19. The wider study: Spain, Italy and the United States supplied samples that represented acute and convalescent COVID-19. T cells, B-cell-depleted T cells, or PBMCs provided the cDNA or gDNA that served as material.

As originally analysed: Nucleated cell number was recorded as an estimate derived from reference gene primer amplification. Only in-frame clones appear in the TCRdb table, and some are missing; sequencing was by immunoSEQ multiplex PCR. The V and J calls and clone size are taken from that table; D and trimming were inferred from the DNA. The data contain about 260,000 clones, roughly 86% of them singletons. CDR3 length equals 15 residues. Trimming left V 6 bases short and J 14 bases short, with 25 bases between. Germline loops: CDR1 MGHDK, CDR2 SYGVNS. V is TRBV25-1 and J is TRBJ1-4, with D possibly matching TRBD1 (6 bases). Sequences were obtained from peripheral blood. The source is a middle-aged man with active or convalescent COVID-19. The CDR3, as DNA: TGTGCCAGCAGCTCCGAATCCAGGGGTGGGTTCAGTCTGTTTTTT. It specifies CASSSESRGGFSLFF.